The present TCR beta chain was sequenced within a study of CD8 T cells in ankylosing spondylitis. Study-level points and caveats: In ankylosing spondylitis blood, a motif of seven to nine highly homologous TCR beta variants appeared characteristic. Prior work had noted some motif variants in reactive arthritis blood and synovial fluid.

This clonotype appeared many times. Its specificity is not known. In germline, CDR1 is MNHNS, CDR2 SASEGT. The CDR3 contains 14 residues. V was clipped by 8 bases and J by 3 bases, with 15 bases between them. A single record per CDR3 protein comes from TCRdb applying MiXCR to the 5' RACE reads. The sample lists more than 400,000 distinct CDR3 sequences, roughly 5% occurring once. The receptor's source is a male donor with ankylosing spondylitis. The V call is TRBV6-1, the J call TRBJ2-3; either TRBD1 or TRBD2 may fit D (6 bases each). Sequencing used blood, either unsorted or a sorted T cell fraction (not recorded which). The CDR3 region is CASRGGNKTDTQYF. The CDR3 DNA is TGTGCCAGCCGAGGGGGGAATAAAACAGATACGCAGTATTTT.